A single sample is the source of the 11 T cell receptor beta chains below, sequenced in a study of blood T cell repertoires in COVID-19. Libraries were prepared by immunoSEQ multiplex PCR; TCRdb keeps only in-frame clonotypes and omits some of them. Seen here are approximately 280,000 clones, roughly 91% observed once, and the top ten hold around 1.9%. Material: PBMCs or T cells enriched from blood (not recorded which). All receptors derive from an older woman who had recovered from COVID-19.

The V gene is TRBV7-2, the J gene TRBJ1-2; the D is unclear. The ends were cut back, 5 bases at V and 4 bases at J, with 11 bases in the middle. The CDR3 length is 13 residues. Germline V CDR1 and CDR2: SGHTA, FQGNSA. The CDR3 sequence is CASSALWAYGYTF. The DNA of the CDR3 is TGTGCCAGCAGCGCTCTCTGGGCCTATGGCTACACCTTC. The full variable domain, in which reference TRBV7-2 and TRBJ1-2 provide the parts outside the CDR3, is GAGVSQSPSNKVTEKGKDVELRCDPISGHTALYWYRQSLGQGLEFLIYFQGNSAPDKSGLPSDRFSAERTGGSVSTLTIQRTQQEDSAVYLCASSALWAYGYTFGSGTRLTVV.

The V and J genes are TRBV9 and TRBJ2-1; tentative D call: TRBD2 (5 bases). V dropped 2 bases and J dropped 0 bases, with 6 bases sitting between them. CDR1 SGDLS and CDR2 YYNGEE come from the germline V gene. The CDR3 has 14 amino acids. The CDR3 sequence is CASSVGASYNEQFF. CDR3 DNA sequence: TGTGCCAGCAGCGTGGGAGCCTCCTACAATGAGCAGTTCTTC.

The gene calls are TRBV24-1 and TRBJ2-6; 9 positions agree with TRBD1. The CDR3 is made up of 15 amino acids. The V and J ends lost 4 bases and 3 bases, in that order; junction bases with no gene match: 0. Germline CDR1 and CDR2: KGHDR and SFDVKD. The DNA for the CDR3 is TGTGCCACCAGTGAGGGACAGGGTGGGGCCAACGTCCTGACTTTC. Encoded protein: CATSEGQGGANVLTF.

The J gene is TRBJ1-6, the V gene TRBV5-1; no firm D call. The CDR3 spans 14 residues. V lost 1 base, J lost 8 bases, and 10 bases lay in between. Germline values: CDR1 SGHRS, CDR2 YFSETQ. The CDR3 nucleotides are TGCGCCAGCAGCTTGATACAGAGGGATTCACCCCTCCACTTT. Translating it yields CASSLIQRDSPLHF.

V gene TRBV11-2 combines with J gene TRBJ1-2; 8 nucleotides line up with TRBD1. This CDR3 is 13 amino acids long. The germline V gene has CDR1 SGHAT and CDR2 FQNNGV. V gave up 5 bases and J gave up 6 bases; unmatched junction bases: 5. In nucleotides, the CDR3 is TGTGCCAGCAGCCGACAGGGGAATGATGGCTACACCTTC. Translating it yields CASSRQGNDGYTF. Full variable domain (missing parts from reference TRBV11-2 and TRBJ1-2): EAGVAQSPRYKIIEKRQSVAFWCNPISGHATLYWYQQILGQGPKLLIQFQNNGVVDDSQLPKDRFSAERLKGVDSTLKIQPAKLEDSAVYLCASSRQGNDGYTFGSGTRLTVV.

The chain combines TRBV24-1 with TRBJ2-5, with 8 bases fitting TRBD1. V shed 4 bases, J shed 3 bases, and the junction held 9 bases outside the gene matches. Germline V gene lookup returns CDR1 KGHDR and CDR2 SFDVKD. This CDR3 spans 16 amino acids. Written as DNA, the CDR3 is TGTGCCACCAGTGAACATCCTATGACAGGGGAAGAGACCCAGTACTTC. It specifies CATSEHPMTGEETQYF.

This clone was recorded once. V usage is TRBV9 and J usage is TRBJ2-2, with D possibly TRBD2 on 5 matching bases. There are 16 residues in the CDR3. Germline assignment: CDR1 SGDLS and CDR2 YYNGEE. The ends were cut back, 2 bases at V and 5 bases at J, with 16 bases in the middle. The CDR3 loop reads CASSVSPASGTGELFF. The CDR3 coding sequence is TGTGCCAGCAGCGTGAGTCCGGCCTCGGGGACCGGGGAGCTGTTTTTT.

The CDR3 DNA reads TGCGCCAGCAGCTTGGCCATGAGAAGTTCAAACACTGAAGCTTTCTTT. It specifies CASSLAMRSSNTEAFF. The V call is TRBV5-1, the J call TRBJ1-1; no firm D call. Germline CDR1 and CDR2: SGHRS and YFSETQ. This CDR3 has 16 amino acids. V gave up 0 bases and J gave up 2 bases, with 14 bases separating them.

The J gene is TRBJ2-1, the V gene TRBV27, with 9 positions matching TRBD2. The CDR3 runs to 15 residues. Germline assignment: CDR1 MNHEY and CDR2 SMNVEV (reference sequence). Trimming removed 1 base from V and 6 bases from J; junction bases left unmatched: 4. The CDR3 DNA follows: TGTGCCAGCAGTTTATTAGCGGGAGTGGGCAATGAGCAGTTCTTC. Amino acid sequence: CASSLLAGVGNEQFF.

The V call is TRBV7-2, the J call TRBJ2-5; the D gene is possibly TRBD1 (5 bases). The V end lost 2 bases, the J end lost 4 bases, and 17 bases lay between the germline ends. The CDR3 sequence is 16 residues long. Germline CDR1 is SGHTA and CDR2 is FQGNSA. The CDR3 DNA reads TGTGCCAGCAGCTTAAATTCCTTAGGGGCCAGAGAGACCCAGTACTTC. It codes for CASSLNSLGARETQYF.

This chain connects TRBV6-5 to TRBJ2-4; D perhaps matches TRBD2 (6 bases). Germline lookup yields CDR1 MNHEY and CDR2 SVGAGI. The V and J ends lost 0 bases and 6 bases respectively, with 15 bases between them. CDR3 length equals 16 residues. The CDR3 is CASSYSSAAGGNIQYF. The CDR3 DNA sequence: TGTGCCAGCAGTTACTCTTCGGCAGCCGGGGGAAACATTCAGTACTTC.